This T cell receptor beta chain originates from a study of T cell responses to AZD1222 COVID-19 vaccine. Study-wide results and limits: Elevations in Spike-specific TCR breadth and depth followed administration of two AZD1222 doses.

As concerns this clone: No antigen is known for it.

The table came from immunoSEQ multiplex PCR; TCRdb's copy has only in-frame clones and leaves some out. The data contain some 150,000 clones, 85% to 95% of them singletons. In germline, CDR1 is SGHDT, CDR2 YYEEEE. The CDR3 spans 15 residues. Between the trimmed V and J ends, which lost 4 bases and 5 bases, there was a span of 18 bases. The TCR originated in an adult in good health. This chain links TRBV5-6 with TRBJ1-2, with D tentatively TRBD1 (6 bases). Sequenced here: peripheral blood, sampled on day 0 of AZD1222 vaccination. The CDR3 spells CASSGGGSRLYGYTF. CDR3 bases: TGTGCCAGCAGCGGAGGGGGGTCTCGCCTTTATGGCTACACCTTC.